The 24 T cell receptor beta chains below were found in one sample sequenced in a study of T cells in Graves' hyperthyroidism and ophthalmopathy. Authors of the study amplified TCR beta CDR3 regions from RNA transcripts. A first-round RT-PCR of the TCR CDR3 used the HTBI primer set. TCRdb re-derived calls from the multiplex PCR reads in MiXCR, one entry per CDR3 protein. The table lists some 350,000 distinct CDR3 sequences, 19% of them singletons. Sequenced sample: blood. The receptors stem from a woman younger than 35 with Graves' hyperthyroidism.

This clonotype was observed many times. V gene TRBV5-1 combines with J gene TRBJ2-3, with 12 bases aligning to TRBD1. Losses at the gene ends were 4 bases for V and 7 bases for J; bases not matched to a gene: 7. This CDR3 region has 15 residues. CDR1 and CDR2 (germline): SGHRS, YFSETQ. The CDR3 DNA reads as TGCGCCAGCAGCCAGGGGACAGGGGGCTTCCATACGCAGTATTTT. Its protein is CASSQGTGGFHTQYF. Based on the CDR3 plus reference TRBV5-1 and TRBJ2-3, the full variable domain is KAGVTQTPRYLIKTRGQQVTLSCSPISGHRSVSWYQQTPGQGLQFLFEYFSETQRNKGNFPGRFSGRQFSNSRSEMNVSTLELGDSALYLCASSQGTGGFHTQYFGPGTRLTVL.

This clonotype showed up many times. This chain joins TRBV30 and TRBJ1-2; 8 bases fit TRBD1. Germline CDR1 is GTSNPN and CDR2 is SVGIG (reference sequence). This CDR3 comprises 13 residues. V lost 7 bases, J lost 5 bases, and 9 bases stayed unmatched. CDR3 residues: CAYSRQGLYGYTF. CDR3 nucleotide sequence: TGTGCCTACTCTCGACAGGGGCTATATGGCTACACCTTC.

This clonotype came up many times. The V gene is TRBV15, the J gene TRBJ2-2, with D possibly being TRBD2 (5 bases). The CDR3 totals 17 residues. V was trimmed by 6 bases and J by 0 bases, leaving 17 bases between them. The germline CDR1 and CDR2 sequences are LNHNV and YYDKDF (reference sequence). This chain's CDR3 is CATRLDREAANTGELFF. In nucleotides, the CDR3 is TGTGCCACCAGGCTCGATCGGGAAGCCGCGAACACCGGGGAGCTGTTTTTT.

This clonotype was seen only a few times. The J gene is TRBJ2-5, the V gene TRBV20-1, with unresolved D. Germline V lookup: CDR1 DFQATT, CDR2 SNEGSKA (reference sequence). This CDR3 spans 14 amino acids. V shed 2 bases and J shed 4 bases, with 14 bases lying between them. The CDR3 nucleotides read TGCAGTGCTAGAACTCGGGCTCAAGGAGAGACCCAGTACTTC. It translates to CSARTRAQGETQYF.

This clonotype was picked up many times. The chain recombines TRBV13 with TRBJ1-2; 8 nucleotides line up with TRBD1. Per the germline V gene, CDR1 is PRHDT and CDR2 is FYEKMQ (reference sequence). There are 15 residues in the CDR3. Trimming cost V 5 bases and J 5 bases; bases outside gene matches: 10. The CDR3 loop reads CASSQGQGGSYGYTF. The CDR3, as DNA: TGTGCCAGCAGCCAAGGACAGGGTGGATCTTATGGCTACACCTTC.

This clonotype came up many times. The gene calls are TRBV7-2 and TRBJ1-6; D is uncertain. Trimming removed 5 bases at V and 0 bases at J, with 5 bases between. This CDR3 region has 14 residues. The germline V gene encodes CDR1 SGHTA and CDR2 FQGNSA. CDR3 amino acids: CASSLSSYNSPLHF. CDR3 sequence (DNA): TGTGCCAGCAGCCTTAGCTCCTATAATTCACCCCTCCACTTT.

This clonotype was observed at least ten times. The V gene is TRBV6-5, the J gene TRBJ1-2; D is unresolved. V was pared by 2 bases and J by 8 bases, with 12 bases between. The CDR3 has 13 residues. Germline V gene sequence: CDR1 MNHEY, CDR2 SVGAGI. The CDR3 loop is CASSYPNLGGYTF. The DNA of the CDR3 is TGTGCCAGCAGTTACCCCAACCTGGGGGGCTACACCTTC.

This clonotype occurred many times. The chain employs TRBV10-3 and TRBJ1-1; 8 nucleotides align to TRBD1. Trimming cost V 9 bases and J 5 bases; bases outside gene matches: 8. Germline V gene sequence: CDR1 ENHRY, CDR2 SYGVKD. The CDR3 sequence is 13 residues long. This CDR3 reads CAIQQGVRTEAFF. The CDR3 nucleotides read TGTGCCATTCAACAGGGGGTAAGGACTGAAGCTTTCTTT.

This clonotype was seen many times. This chain connects TRBV5-7 to TRBJ1-1, with TRBD1 identical over 7 bases. TRBV5-7 is annotated as an ORF whose role is uncertain. The CDR3 length is 15 residues. V lost 1 base and J lost 5; bases outside the gene matches: 8. In nucleotides, the CDR3 is TGTGCCAGCAGCTTGCTGACAGGGAGGACGACTGAAGCTTTCTTT. Its protein product is CASSLLTGRTTEAFF.

Many counts were recorded for this clonotype. The CDR3 sequence: CASSRQFVSFF. CDR3 DNA sequence: TGTGCCAGCAGTCGACAGTTCGTATCTTTCTTT. The chain has TRBV6-1 and TRBJ1-1, with a weak D call TRBD1 (5 bases). The V end lost 5 bases, the J end lost 12 bases, and 13 bases lay between the germline ends. Germline-derived CDR1 and CDR2 are MNHNS and SASEGT. This CDR3 has 11 amino acids.

This clonotype appeared many times. V is TRBV20-1 and J is TRBJ2-7; D call uncertain. This CDR3 is 14 amino acids long. Germline CDR1 reads DFQATT; CDR2 reads SNEGSKA (reference sequence). Between the trimmed V and J ends, which lost 0 bases and 2 bases, there was a span of 11 bases. CDR3 coding DNA: TGCAGTGCTAGAGATGGGGTGGAACCCTACGAGCAGTACTTC. Amino acid sequence: CSARDGVEPYEQYF.

This clonotype was recorded at least ten times. The V gene is TRBV11-3, the J gene TRBJ2-2; possibly TRBD2 for D (5 bases). Germline-derived CDR1 and CDR2 are SGHNT and YENEEA. Trimming took 3 bases from V and 0 from J, leaving 8 bases between them. The CDR3 extends over 15 amino acids. DNA of the CDR3: TGTGCCAGCAGCTTCCGAGGGTCGAACACCGGGGAGCTGTTTTTT. It specifies CASSFRGSNTGELFF. Looking up the rest from reference TRBV11-3 and TRBJ2-2 gives the full variable domain: EAGVVQSPRYKIIEKKQPVAFWCNPISGHNTLYWYLQNLGQGPELLIRYENEEAVDDSQLPKDRFSAERLKGVDSTLKIQPAELGDSAVYLCASSFRGSNTGELFFGEGSRLTVL.

This clonotype was observed many times. J is TRBJ2-2 and V is TRBV11-2; 8 nucleotides match TRBD2. The CDR3 runs to 15 residues. The ends lost 0 bases at V and 6 bases at J; junction bases unmatched: 3. Germline V lookup: CDR1 SGHAT, CDR2 FQNNGV. This chain's CDR3 is CASSLDREGPGELFF. Here the CDR3 DNA reads TGTGCCAGCAGCTTAGATCGGGAGGGCCCCGGGGAGCTGTTTTTT.

The chain links TRBV12-3 or TRBV12-4 to TRBJ1-5, with D uncertain. The CDR3 sequence is 14 residues long. Trimming cost V 1 base and J 9 bases, with 13 bases left between them. CDR3 DNA sequence: TGTGCCAGCAGTTTAGTACCCTTCTTTGGGCCCCAGCATTTT. This sequence encodes CASSLVPFFGPQHF.

This chain's CDR3 is CASRLAGGSNIQYF. CDR3 bases: TGTGCCAGCAGACTAGCGGGGGGGTCAAACATTCAGTACTTC. This chain joins TRBV12-3 or TRBV12-4 and TRBJ2-4, with 13 bases aligning to TRBD2. The CDR3 is 14 amino acids. V trimming: 6 bases; J trimming: 6 bases; junction bases outside the gene matches: 2.

This clonotype appeared a few times. V and J are TRBV30 and TRBJ1-1, with D perhaps TRBD1 (5 bases). This CDR3 comprises 13 residues. CDR1 and CDR2 from the germline V gene are GTSNPN and SVGIG (reference sequence). Between the trimmed V and J ends, which lost 2 bases and 1 base, there was a span of 8 bases. This CDR3 reads CAWSWGKNTEAFF. CDR3 sequence (DNA): TGTGCCTGGAGTTGGGGGAAGAACACTGAAGCTTTCTTT.

Ten or more counts support this clonotype. The chain employs TRBV10-3 and TRBJ1-1; tentatively, D is TRBD1 (6 bases). Germline values: CDR1 ENHRY, CDR2 SYGVKD. V gave up 5 bases and J gave up 0 bases, with 10 bases separating them. CDR3 size: 14 residues. For the CDR3, the DNA is TGTGCCATCAGTCACAGGGACATGAACACTGAAGCTTTCTTT. It specifies CAISHRDMNTEAFF.

The chain links TRBV30 to TRBJ1-1; D is perhaps TRBD1 (6 bases). This CDR3 spans 14 amino acids. Germline CDR1 GTSNPN, CDR2 SVGIG (reference sequence). V lost 6 bases to trimming and J lost 3 bases, with 17 bases between them. CDR3 sequence: CACMVGTLHTEAFF. The CDR3 DNA is TGTGCCTGTATGGTAGGGACATTACACACTGAAGCTTTCTTT.

The chain carries TRBV3-1 and TRBJ1-2; the D is unclear. Germline CDR1 is LGHDT and CDR2 is YNNKEL (reference sequence). This CDR3 has 15 amino acids. V was shortened by 2 bases and J by 5 bases, with 15 bases between the two germline ends. The CDR3 bases are TGTGCCAGCAGCCAAACCGCCGGGCCATCATATGGCTACACCTTC. Its protein is CASSQTAGPSYGYTF.

This clonotype was observed at least ten times. CDR3 residues: CASSLRGTGNTEAFF. CDR3 in DNA: TGTGCCAGCAGTTTGAGAGGGACGGGAAACACTGAAGCTTTCTTT. V is TRBV12-3 or TRBV12-4 and J is TRBJ1-1; a weak D match, TRBD1 (5 bases). This CDR3 is 15 amino acids long. V lost 3 bases to trimming and J lost 2 bases, with 13 bases between them.

This clonotype was seen at least ten times. The chain couples TRBV6-1 to TRBJ1-2; 8 bases are a match to TRBD1. The CDR3 length is 15 residues. Per germline, CDR1 MNHNS and CDR2 SASEGT. The CDR3 sequence is CGCLDQGAEGYGYTF. The CDR3 bases are TGTGGCTGCCTGGATCAGGGGGCCGAGGGCTATGGCTACACCTTC.

In its sample, this clonotype was seen many times. This chain connects TRBV12-3 or TRBV12-4 to TRBJ1-3, with D tentatively TRBD1 (6 bases). V was shortened by 6 bases and J by 0 bases, with 9 bases between the two germline ends. The CDR3 is 14 amino acids. The CDR3 protein is CASSQGGSGNTIYF. For the CDR3, the DNA is TGTGCCAGCAGCCAAGGGGGCTCTGGAAACACCATATATTTT.

This clonotype occurred many times. The DNA of the CDR3 is TGTGCCAGCAGCTCTGGACTGGACTGGGAGCAGTACTTC. Amino acid sequence: CASSSGLDWEQYF. The gene calls are TRBV11-2 and TRBJ2-7, with D possibly TRBD2 on 5 matching bases. Deletions cut 4 bases from V and 7 bases from J, with 14 bases between. The CDR3 totals 13 residues. The germline V gene encodes CDR1 SGHAT and CDR2 FQNNGV.

This clonotype was seen at least ten times. The chain couples TRBV5-1 to TRBJ2-7; a weak D match, TRBD1 (6 bases). V gave up 4 bases and J gave up 4 bases, with 15 bases separating them. This CDR3 has 14 amino acids. The germline gives CDR1 SGHRS, CDR2 YFSETQ. The chain's CDR3 is CASSPQRQGYEQYF. CDR3 in DNA: TGCGCCAGCAGCCCCCAGCGGCAGGGGTACGAGCAGTACTTC.